This entry features one T cell receptor (beta chain) sequence. This specimen belongs to a study of technical replicates of blood from several donors. TCRdb keeps only in-frame clones here, not all; method: immunoSEQ multiplex PCR. The table shows around 65,000 clones, with 86% occurring only once. This CDR3 region has 16 residues. Trimming left V 2 bases short and J 0 bases short, with 10 bases between. Germline CDR1 reads KGHSH; CDR2 reads LQKENI. V gene TRBV18 combines with J gene TRBJ1-4; no reliable D call. This receptor was obtained from a human donor in good health. Some clones in this sample may be carry-over from other donors' samples. The sequenced material came from PBMCs. CDR3 bases: TGTGCCAGCTCACCATCCCAGGCAGCAACTAATGAAAAACTGTTTTTT. It translates to CASSPSQAATNEKLFF.